This T cell receptor beta chain comes out of a study of T-cell memory formation after mild COVID-19. Study-wide results and limits: The second-wave clones peaking on day 37 were not confirmed as SARS-CoV-2-specific.

This clonotype has a handful of counts. Its antigen is unknown. CDR3 length equals 15 residues. The ends lost 6 bases at V and 6 bases at J; junction bases unmatched: 11. The 5'RACE method, run with constant-segment primers, produced TCR alpha and TCR beta cDNA libraries (carrying sample barcodes and UMIs). TCRdb processed the 5' RACE reads anew with MiXCR; each CDR3 protein has one entry. Of approximately 580,000 distinct CDR3 sequences listed, around 21% are singletons. The V and J genes are TRBV12-3 or TRBV12-4 and TRBJ2-3, with 8 bases aligning to TRBD2. Sequenced sample: PBMCs or a T cell subset sorted from them (not recorded which). The source of this sequence is an adult woman who had mild COVID-19 (a few samples of this study predate the infection). Cell type and time point are not known. CDR3 loop: CASSPTSVLTDTQYF. In DNA form, the CDR3 reads TGTGCCAGCAGCCCGACTAGCGTTCTTACGGATACGCAGTATTTT.